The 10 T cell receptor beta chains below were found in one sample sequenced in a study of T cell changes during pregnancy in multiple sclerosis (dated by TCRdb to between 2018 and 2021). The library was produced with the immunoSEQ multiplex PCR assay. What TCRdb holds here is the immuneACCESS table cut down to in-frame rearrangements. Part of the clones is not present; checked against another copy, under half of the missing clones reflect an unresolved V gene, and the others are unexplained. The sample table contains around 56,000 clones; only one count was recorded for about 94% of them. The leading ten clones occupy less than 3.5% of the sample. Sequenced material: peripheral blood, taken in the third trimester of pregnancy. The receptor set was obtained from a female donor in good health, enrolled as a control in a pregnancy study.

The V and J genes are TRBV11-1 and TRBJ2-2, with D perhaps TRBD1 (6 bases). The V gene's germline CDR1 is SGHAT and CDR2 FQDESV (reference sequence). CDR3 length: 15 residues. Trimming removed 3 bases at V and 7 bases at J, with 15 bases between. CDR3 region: CASSLARGRGGELFF. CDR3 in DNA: TGTGCCAGCAGCTTGGCCAGGGGACGAGGCGGGGAGCTGTTTTTT.

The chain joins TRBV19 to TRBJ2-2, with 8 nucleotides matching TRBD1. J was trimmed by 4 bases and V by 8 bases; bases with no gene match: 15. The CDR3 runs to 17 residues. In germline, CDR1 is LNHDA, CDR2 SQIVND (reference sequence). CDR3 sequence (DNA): TGTGCCAGTCTCAGGTACAACGGACAGGGAGGCACCGGGGAGCTGTTTTTT. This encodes CASLRYNGQGGTGELFF.

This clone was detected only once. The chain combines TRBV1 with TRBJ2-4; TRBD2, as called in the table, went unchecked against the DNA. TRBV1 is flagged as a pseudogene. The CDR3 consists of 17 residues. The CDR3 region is CTSSQDVPKLAKNIQYF. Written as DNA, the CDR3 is TGCACCAGCAGCCAAGATGTCCCAAAACTAGCCAAAAACATTCAGTACTTC.

CDR3 loop: CASSQGGAAGNIQYF. CDR3 DNA sequence: TGCGCCAGCAGCCAAGGCGGTGCAGCGGGAAACATTCAGTACTTC. The V and J genes are TRBV4-3 and TRBJ2-4; D is perhaps TRBD2 (6 bases). V gave up 1 base and J gave up 6 bases, with 13 bases separating them. CDR3 size: 15 residues. The germline V gene encodes CDR1 LGHNA and CDR2 YSLEER.

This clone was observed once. The CDR3 DNA is TGTGCCAGCAGTTTACAGGGACAGAGGGGAGAGACCCAGTACTTC. As protein: CASSLQGQRGETQYF. The V and J genes are TRBV27 and TRBJ2-5, with 7 bases identical to TRBD1. The V segment lost 2 bases and the J segment 4 bases; nucleotides outside the gene matches: 7. The germline CDR1 and CDR2 sequences are MNHEY and SMNVEV (reference sequence). This CDR3 contains 15 residues.

CDR3 residues: CASSPGTSRTDTQYF. In DNA, the CDR3 is TGTGCCAGCAGCCCCGGGACATCCCGCACAGATACGCAGTATTTT. The chain links TRBV7-3 to TRBJ2-3, with a weak D call TRBD1 (6 bases). Germline-derived CDR1 and CDR2 are SGHTA and FQGTGA. The CDR3 runs to 15 residues. Trimming shortened V by 5 bases and J by 1 base, and 13 bases separated the two germline ends.

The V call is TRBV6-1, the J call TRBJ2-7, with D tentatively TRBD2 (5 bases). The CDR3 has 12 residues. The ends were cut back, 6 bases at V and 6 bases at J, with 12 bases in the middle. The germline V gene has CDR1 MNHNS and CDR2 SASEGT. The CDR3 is CASRDLKAEQYF. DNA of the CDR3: TGTGCCAGCAGGGACTTGAAGGCCGAGCAGTACTTC.

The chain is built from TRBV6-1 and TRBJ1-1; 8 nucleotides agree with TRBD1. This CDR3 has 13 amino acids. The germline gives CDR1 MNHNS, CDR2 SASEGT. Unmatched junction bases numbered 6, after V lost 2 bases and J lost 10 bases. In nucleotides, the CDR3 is TGTGCCAGCAGTGAAACAGACAGGGGTCTAGCTTTCTTT. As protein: CASSETDRGLAFF.

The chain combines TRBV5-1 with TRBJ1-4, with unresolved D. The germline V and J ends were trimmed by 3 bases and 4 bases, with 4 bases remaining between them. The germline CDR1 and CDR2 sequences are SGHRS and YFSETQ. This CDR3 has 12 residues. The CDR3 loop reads CASSSLNEKLFF. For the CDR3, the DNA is TGCGCCAGCAGCTCCCTTAATGAAAAACTGTTTTTT.

CDR3 DNA: TGTGCCACCAGCATCGATCTAGCGGGGGTTTCAGATACGCAGTATTTT. Translated, it gives CATSIDLAGVSDTQYF. This sequence joins TRBV15 and TRBJ2-3, with 10 nucleotides matching TRBD2. V was pared by 4 bases and J by 4 bases, with 8 bases of the junction left unmatched. Germline values: CDR1 LNHNV, CDR2 YYDKDF (reference sequence). The CDR3 totals 16 residues.